These 9 T cell receptor beta chains came from one sample sequenced in a study of T-cell reconstitution after alpha-beta-depleted transplantation in children. As it was prepared, the TCRbeta library received unique molecular identifiers. TCRdb reprocessed the PCR reads via MiXCR and lists one record per CDR3 protein. This sample yields around 120,000 distinct CDR3 sequences, of which under 25% are seen a single time; roughly a tenth belongs to the top ten. Sample: PBMCs, mostly from graft donor cells, taken 180 days after TCRalphabeta/CD19-depleted stem cell transplant. All receptors come from a male patient between 2 and 10 years old who had a stem cell transplant for chronic granulomatous disease, so the T cells may come from the graft donor.

The genes are TRBV20-1 and TRBJ2-5; maybe TRBD2 (6 bases). V was trimmed by 5 bases and J by 5 bases, leaving 12 bases between them. The CDR3 contains 12 residues. Germline lookup yields CDR1 DFQATT and CDR2 SNEGSKA (reference sequence). CDR3: CSADPRGETQYF. Here the CDR3 DNA reads TGCAGTGCTGACCCTCGGGGGGAGACCCAGTACTTC.

The CDR3, as DNA: TGTGCCAGCAGTCGAACGACAGAGTACCCCTACGAGCAGTACTTC. Its protein is CASSRTTEYPYEQYF. The chain recombines TRBV27 with TRBJ2-7; tentative D call: TRBD1 (5 bases). This CDR3 has 15 amino acids. Germline assignment: CDR1 MNHEY and CDR2 SMNVEV (reference sequence). The ends were cut back, 5 bases at V and 2 bases at J, with 16 bases in the middle.

This clonotype came up many times. The chain links TRBV12-3 or TRBV12-4 to TRBJ2-7; D perhaps matches TRBD2 (5 bases). CDR3 length: 13 residues. The V gene lost 3 bases and the J gene lost 0 bases, with 6 bases spanning the gap. The CDR3 loop reads CASSFAGSYEQYF. DNA for the CDR3: TGTGCCAGCAGTTTCGCGGGCTCCTACGAGCAGTACTTC.

The V call is TRBV29-1, the J call TRBJ2-1, with 13 positions matching TRBD2. CDR3 length equals 13 residues. With V trimmed by 7 bases and J by 5 bases, 2 bases remained unmatched. The germline V gene has CDR1 SQVTM and CDR2 ANQGSEA. The CDR3 here is CSGGLAGNNEQFF. The CDR3 DNA is TGCAGCGGGGGACTAGCGGGAAACAATGAGCAGTTCTTC.

The V and J genes are TRBV10-3 and TRBJ2-1; D perhaps matches TRBD2 (6 bases). Germline V gene sequence: CDR1 ENHRY, CDR2 SYGVKD. CDR3 length: 12 amino acids. Trimming took off 6 bases at V and 8 bases at J, with 11 bases between the two ends. The DNA of the CDR3 is TGTGCCATCAGAGGAGGGAATGATGAGCAGTTCTTC. Amino acid sequence: CAIRGGNDEQFF.

There are many counts of this clonotype. The chain recombines TRBV27 with TRBJ2-4, with D tentatively TRBD2 (7 bases). The CDR3 contains 17 residues. Germline lookup yields CDR1 MNHEY and CDR2 SMNVEV (reference sequence). The ends were cut back, 0 bases at V and 8 bases at J, with 20 bases in the middle. CDR3: CASSLSIGGGRTDIQYF. In nucleotides, the CDR3 is TGTGCCAGCAGTTTATCGATCGGCGGGGGCCGGACGGACATTCAGTACTTC.

This clonotype has just one count. V and J are TRBV7-3 and TRBJ1-4, with 8 bases lining up with TRBD1. V lost 5 bases, J lost 6 bases, and 8 bases stayed unmatched. Germline V CDR1 and CDR2: SGHTA, FQGTGA. The CDR3 spans 15 residues. The CDR3 is CASSAAGGNDEKLFF. For the CDR3, the DNA is TGTGCCAGCAGCGCGGCAGGGGGCAACGATGAAAAACTGTTTTTT.

This clonotype was counted between two and nine times. The chain carries TRBV5-1 and TRBJ2-1, with D perhaps matching TRBD1 (5 bases). There are 15 residues in the CDR3. V shed 0 bases and J shed 1 base, with 8 bases lying between them. Germline CDR1 and CDR2: SGHRS and YFSETQ. The CDR3 is CASSLEGKSYNEQFF. The CDR3 nucleotides read TGCGCCAGCAGCTTGGAGGGGAAATCCTACAATGAGCAGTTCTTC.

The V and J genes are TRBV7-2 and TRBJ2-5; D might be TRBD2 (5 bases). The CDR3 length is 14 residues. Deletions cut 4 bases from V and 5 bases from J, with 14 bases between. Germline V gives CDR1 SGHTA, CDR2 FQGNSA. The CDR3 coding sequence is TGTGCCAGCAGCTGGAAACCTAGCTGGGAGACCCAGTACTTC. Protein product: CASSWKPSWETQYF. Drawing the rest from reference TRBV7-2 and TRBJ2-5, the complete variable domain is GAGVSQSPSNKVTEKGKDVELRCDPISGHTALYWYRQSLGQGLEFLIYFQGNSAPDKSGLPSDRFSAERTGGSVSTLTIQRTQQEDSAVYLCASSWKPSWETQYFGPGTRLLVL.